The clone carrying this T cell receptor beta chain was seen only a few times. This record comes from a study of response to subunit inactivated influenza vaccine. This CDR3 has 15 amino acids. J lost 5 bases, V lost 4 bases, and 4 bases had no gene match. Germline-derived CDR1 and CDR2 are SGHAT and FQNNGV. TCRdb re-called the RT-PCR reads through MiXCR, storing one row per CDR3 protein. The sample records just under 550,000 distinct CDR3 sequences, approximately 20% being singletons. Another study also made use of these data, one on T cells expressing NK-cell markers. That report adds: Synthesis of TCR beta cDNA relied on 5'RACE template switching carrying UMIs. Seven HCMV-seropositive donors and one seronegative donor made up the eight sequenced donors. The CD3+CD56-NKG2C+ fraction was also led by these clonotypes in a few donors.

Sequences were derived from CD4+ T cells sorted from PBMCs, sampled 12 days after vaccination. The source of this sequence is a man aged 45-60 years who received an inactivated influenza vaccine. The chain has TRBV11-2 and TRBJ2-5; 13 bases map to TRBD2. The CDR3 DNA sequence: TGTGCCAGCAGCTGGACTAGCGGGGGAGTGGAGACCCAGTACTTC. This codes for CASSWTSGGVETQYF.